Listed here are 22 T cell receptor beta chains from one sample, sequenced in a study of T cell responses to AZD1222 COVID-19 vaccine. Data came from immunoSEQ multiplex PCR; TCRdb stores just in-frame clones and leaves some out. The data show some 150,000 clones, roughly 88% seen once. Sequencing was performed on peripheral blood, taken 28 days after the second dose of the MenACWY control vaccine. These receptors originate from an adult who received the MenACWY meningococcal vaccine as a control.

The J gene is TRBJ2-7, the V gene TRBV18; D possibly uses TRBD1 or TRBD2 (5 bases each). Germline V gene lookup returns CDR1 KGHSH and CDR2 LQKENI. This CDR3 spans 15 amino acids. V was trimmed by 3 bases and J by 2 bases, leaving 14 bases between them. CDR3 residues: CASSPGTLKAYEQYF. Here the CDR3 DNA reads TGTGCCAGCTCACCCGGGACCCTTAAGGCCTACGAGCAGTACTTC. Full variable domain (rest looked up from reference TRBV18 and TRBJ2-7): NAGVMQNPRHLVRRRGQEARLRCSPMKGHSHVYWYRQLPEEGLKFMVYLQKENIIDESGMPKERFSAEFPKEGPSILRIQQVVRGDSAAYFCASSPGTLKAYEQYFGPGTRLTVT.

The J gene is TRBJ2-3, the V gene TRBV7-2, with D perhaps matching TRBD2 (5 bases). The CDR3 contains 13 residues. Germline V CDR1 and CDR2: SGHTA, FQGNSA. The V end was cut by 3 bases, the J end by 2 bases, with 6 bases between. This CDR3 reads CASSFDYTDTQYF. The CDR3 coding sequence is TGTGCCAGCAGCTTCGACTACACAGATACGCAGTATTTT.

The chain recombines TRBV7-9 with TRBJ2-5; the D is unclear. This CDR3 comprises 13 residues. Germline V gene lookup returns CDR1 SEHNR and CDR2 FQNEAQ (reference sequence). The V end was cut by 1 base, the J end by 5 bases, with 8 bases between. The CDR3 is CASSLDRSETQYF. DNA for the CDR3: TGTGCCAGCAGCTTAGATCGGTCGGAGACCCAGTACTTC.

The genes are TRBV6-6 and TRBJ1-1; no reliable D call. Germline CDR1 MNHNY, CDR2 SVGAGI (reference sequence). V dropped 8 bases and J dropped 0 bases, with 10 bases sitting between them. The CDR3 runs to 13 residues. The CDR3 DNA reads TGTGCCAGCCACAGTGTAATGAACACTGAAGCTTTCTTT. It is translated as CASHSVMNTEAFF.

This sequence joins TRBV4-2 and TRBJ1-2; TRBD1 matches 11 bases. Germline CDR1 and CDR2: LGHNA and YNFKEQ. The junction had 2 bases not matched to a gene; V was cut back by 0 bases and J by 2 bases. This CDR3 is built from 16 residues. The CDR3 DNA reads TGTGCCAGCAGCCAAGATCGGGACAGGGGGAACTATGGCTACACCTTC. Translating gives CASSQDRDRGNYGYTF.

The chain is built from TRBV28 and TRBJ1-1; D is unresolved. This CDR3 region has 14 residues. V lost 3 bases, J lost 7 bases, and 15 bases lay in between. Germline V gene data show CDR1 as MDHEN and CDR2 as SYDVKM. In DNA form, the CDR3 reads TGTGCCAGCAGTTTTGATTTGGCAACCCATGAAGCTTTCTTT. Protein product: CASSFDLATHEAFF. Full variable domain (missing parts from reference TRBV28 and TRBJ1-1): DVKVTQSSRYLVKRTGEKVFLECVQDMDHENMFWYRQDPGLGLRLIYFSYDVKMKEKGDIPEGYSVSREKKERFSLILESASTNQTSMYLCASSFDLATHEAFFGQGTRLTVV.

V usage is TRBV6-5 and J usage is TRBJ2-3; D not certain. Trimming removed 2 bases from V and 0 bases from J, with 12 bases in between. The CDR3 runs to 16 residues. Germline CDR1 is MNHEY and CDR2 is SVGAGI. The CDR3 nucleotides read TGTGCCAGCAGTTACCAGTACCCGGCTAGCACAGATACGCAGTATTTT. Its protein product is CASSYQYPASTDTQYF.

The chain uses TRBV6-6 and TRBJ2-7; TRBD1 matches 7 bases. CDR3 length: 13 residues. Germline V gene sequence: CDR1 MNHNY, CDR2 SVGAGI (reference sequence). V was clipped by 10 bases and J by 3 bases; unmatched bases: 9. CDR3 DNA sequence: TGTGCCACAAAATACGGGACAGACTACGAGCAGTACTTC. The encoded protein is CATKYGTDYEQYF.

This chain connects TRBV7-2 to TRBJ1-1, with a tentative D call TRBD1 (5 bases). The CDR3 is 15 residues long. V lost 2 bases to trimming and J lost 5 bases, with 15 bases between them. Germline-derived CDR1 and CDR2 are SGHTA and FQGNSA. CDR3 protein: CASSLLGRGTTEAFF. Written as DNA, the CDR3 is TGTGCCAGCAGCTTACTGGGACGAGGGACTACTGAAGCTTTCTTT.

The rearrangement links TRBV6-5 to TRBJ1-6; D may be TRBD1 (6 bases). The germline V and J ends were trimmed by 2 bases and 9 bases, with 17 bases remaining between them. The CDR3 extends over 16 amino acids. Germline loops: CDR1 MNHEY, CDR2 SVGAGI. The CDR3 DNA reads as TGTGCCAGCAGTTACGGTTATGGCGGGGGCTCTTCACCCCTCCACTTT. Translated: CASSYGYGGGSSPLHF.

The chain's CDR3 is CSAASGIMQFF. In DNA form, the CDR3 reads TGCAGTGCCGCTAGCGGGATTATGCAGTTCTTC. The chain combines TRBV20-1 with TRBJ2-1, with 9 bases aligning to TRBD2. Germline V lookup: CDR1 DFQATT, CDR2 SNEGSKA (reference sequence). After removal of 6 bases from V and 12 bases from J, the junction contained 6 bases not matched to a gene. This CDR3 is 11 amino acids long.

V usage is TRBV5-1 and J usage is TRBJ1-3; weak D call: TRBD1 (5 bases). Germline CDR1 and CDR2: SGHRS and YFSETQ. The CDR3 length is 16 residues. Trimming removed 0 bases at V and 0 bases at J, with 10 bases between. The CDR3 loop reads CASSLGGTSSGNTIYF. DNA of the CDR3: TGCGCCAGCAGCTTGGGGGGGACCTCCTCTGGAAACACCATATATTTT.

The CDR3 nucleotides are TGTGCCAGCAGATGGGGACAGGCCAACACCGGGGAGCTGTTTTTT. This sequence encodes CASRWGQANTGELFF. V gene TRBV2 combines with J gene TRBJ2-2; TRBD1 matches 8 bases. This CDR3 comprises 15 residues. After removal of 6 bases from V and 2 bases from J, the junction contained 5 bases not matched to a gene. CDR1 is SNHLY, CDR2 FYNNEI, per germline.

The chain carries TRBV18 and TRBJ2-2; TRBD2 matches at 9 bases. Germline CDR1 and CDR2: KGHSH and LQKENI. This CDR3 region has 15 residues. V lost 3 bases and J lost 10; bases outside the gene matches: 9. The CDR3 loop reads CASSPQGIAGAELFF. Here the CDR3 DNA reads TGTGCCAGCTCACCCCAGGGGATAGCGGGAGCGGAGCTGTTTTTT.

The J gene is TRBJ1-5, the V gene TRBV6-5; maybe TRBD1 (6 bases). The CDR3 extends over 15 amino acids. V shed 5 bases and J shed 4 bases, with 15 bases lying between them. CDR1 is MNHEY, CDR2 SVGAGI, per germline. This chain's CDR3 is CASSRSRGGNQPQHF. CDR3 in DNA: TGTGCCAGCAGTAGATCCAGGGGCGGGAATCAGCCCCAGCATTTT.

The chain employs TRBV5-1 and TRBJ1-1; D might be TRBD1 (5 bases). Germline V CDR1 and CDR2: SGHRS, YFSETQ. CDR3 length equals 14 residues. V was cut by 3 bases and J by 6 bases, with 15 bases left in between. The CDR3 sequence: CASSSVRGGSEAFF. The CDR3, as DNA: TGCGCCAGCAGCTCCGTGCGGGGCGGATCTGAAGCTTTCTTT.

This clone is a singleton in its sample. CDR3 coding DNA: TGCGCCAGCAGCCGCTGGGACAGGGGCGGCTTGGAGACCCAGTACTTC. It specifies CASSRWDRGGLETQYF. The rearrangement links TRBV4-1 to TRBJ2-5; TRBD1 matches 10 bases. J was trimmed by 5 bases and V by 4 bases; bases with no gene match: 10. CDR3 length equals 16 residues. Germline values: CDR1 MGHRA, CDR2 YSYEKL.

The chain combines TRBV13 with TRBJ1-4; possible D gene TRBD1, 5 bases. CDR3 length equals 14 residues. With 2 bases removed from V and 11 bases from J, the gap between germline ends came to 15 bases. Germline CDR1 reads PRHDT; CDR2 reads FYEKMQ (reference sequence). The CDR3 loop is CASSLRDRRSKLFF. The CDR3, as DNA: TGTGCCAGCAGCTTAAGGGACCGTCGATCGAAACTGTTTTTT.

This clone occurred once. The chain is built from TRBV5-4 and TRBJ1-1; weak D call: TRBD1 (5 bases). Germline V gene lookup returns CDR1 SGHNT and CDR2 YYREEE (reference sequence). The ends were cut back, 0 bases at V and 0 bases at J, with 9 bases in the middle. The CDR3 has 15 residues. CDR3 bases: TGTGCCAGCAGCTTGGGGGGGGAGATGAACACTGAAGCTTTCTTT. Protein product: CASSLGGEMNTEAFF.

The chain combines TRBV18 with TRBJ2-1, with 9 bases fitting TRBD1. The junction had 2 bases not matched to a gene; V was cut back by 3 bases and J by 5 bases. Germline V gives CDR1 KGHSH, CDR2 LQKENI. The CDR3 runs 14 residues. This CDR3 reads CASSPRTGDNEQFF. CDR3 DNA: TGTGCCAGCTCACCCCGGACAGGGGACAATGAGCAGTTCTTC.

This chain joins TRBV3-1 (or the pseudogene TRBV3-2) and TRBJ1-5; D not resolved. CDR3 length: 14 amino acids. V was shortened by 1 base and J by 7 bases, with 11 bases between the two germline ends. Germline V CDR1 and CDR2: LGHDT, YNNKEL (reference sequence). The CDR3 loop reads CASSQAALGQPQHF. The CDR3 DNA reads TGTGCCAGCAGCCAAGCGGCGTTGGGGCAGCCCCAGCATTTT.

The chain carries TRBV13 and TRBJ2-7; weak D call: TRBD1 (6 bases). CDR1 and CDR2 (germline): PRHDT, FYEKMQ (reference sequence). The V end was cut by 3 bases, the J end by 2 bases, with 14 bases between. The CDR3 has 15 residues. The CDR3 loop reads CASSLSGDLTYEQYF. The CDR3 coding sequence is TGTGCCAGCAGCTTGTCAGGGGACCTGACCTACGAGCAGTACTTC.